The 23 T cell receptor beta chains below were found in one sample sequenced in a study of blood T cell repertoires in COVID-19. The data were produced by immunoSEQ multiplex PCR, yet TCRdb's version contains in-frame clones alone and is incomplete. The table lists 300,000 to 350,000 clones, roughly 90% of them singletons. The sequenced sample consisted of peripheral blood. The receptor set was obtained from a middle-aged woman with COVID-19, enrolled during active disease.

In its sample, this clone was seen once. This chain uses TRBV5-4 with TRBJ2-5; TRBD2 matches 7 bases. The CDR3 extends over 12 amino acids. Germline V gene lookup returns CDR1 SGHNT and CDR2 YYREEE (reference sequence). V was pared by 5 bases and J by 4 bases, with 2 bases of the junction left unmatched. CDR3 coding DNA: TGTGCCAGCAGGTCGGGGGGAGAGACCCAGTACTTC. Its translation: CASRSGGETQYF.

This chain joins TRBV4-3 and TRBJ1-1, with D maybe TRBD1 (5 bases). The CDR3 is 17 amino acids. Deletions cut 0 bases from V and 1 base from J, with 15 bases between. Germline loops: CDR1 LGHNA, CDR2 YSLEER. In DNA form, the CDR3 reads TGCGCCAGCAGCCAAGATTTCCGGGAGGGGAGGAACACTGAAGCTTTCTTT. Amino acids: CASSQDFREGRNTEAFF.

CDR3 coding DNA: TGTGCCAGCAGCCCGAAGGACAGCTCCTACGAGCAGTACTTC. Translating gives CASSPKDSSYEQYF. The rearrangement links TRBV5-6 to TRBJ2-7; D is perhaps TRBD1 (6 bases). Trimming took off 4 bases at V and 0 bases at J, with 11 bases between the two ends. CDR3 length equals 14 residues. The germline V gene encodes CDR1 SGHDT and CDR2 YYEEEE. Using reference TRBV5-6 and TRBJ2-7 for the parts outside the CDR3, the full variable domain is DAGVTQSPTHLIKTRGQQVTLRCSPKSGHDTVSWYQQALGQGPQFIFQYYEEEERQRGNFPDRFSGHQFPNYSSELNVNALLLGDSALYLCASSPKDSSYEQYFGPGTRLTVT.

The rearrangement uses TRBV6-5 and TRBJ2-7; 9 nucleotides agree with TRBD2. The germline gives CDR1 MNHEY, CDR2 SVGAGI. The CDR3 is 14 amino acids. After removal of 6 bases from V and 2 bases from J, the junction contained 5 bases not matched to a gene. The CDR3 loop reads CASRAGGVPYEQYF. Written as DNA, the CDR3 is TGTGCCAGCAGAGCGGGAGGAGTACCCTACGAGCAGTACTTC.

V gene TRBV6-5 combines with J gene TRBJ2-7, with D perhaps TRBD2 (5 bases). CDR3 size: 15 residues. V lost 6 bases, J lost 4 bases, and 19 bases lay in between. Germline V CDR1 and CDR2: MNHEY, SVGAGI. The CDR3 loop reads CASSRTIGSEYEQYF. Written as DNA, the CDR3 is TGTGCCAGCAGCCGAACGATAGGTAGCGAATACGAGCAGTACTTC.

The gene calls are TRBV7-3 and TRBJ2-1; 11 nucleotides agree with TRBD2. With 2 bases clipped from V and 7 bases from J, the junction kept 4 bases outside the gene matches. This CDR3 has 15 amino acids. Germline V gene sequence: CDR1 SGHTA, CDR2 FQGTGA. In DNA, the CDR3 is TGTGCCAGCAGCTTAGGTAGCGGGGGGGCTAATGAGCAGTTCTTC. It codes for CASSLGSGGANEQFF.

The rearrangement links TRBV5-1 to TRBJ2-1; D is perhaps TRBD2 (7 bases). Germline V gene sequence: CDR1 SGHRS, CDR2 YFSETQ. This CDR3 comprises 17 residues. V lost 2 bases and J lost 8, with 23 bases in between. The CDR3 sequence: CASSLRRSGGAVDEQFF. CDR3 in DNA: TGCGCCAGCAGCTTACGTCGTAGTGGGGGGGCCGTCGATGAGCAGTTCTTC.

The chain recombines TRBV10-3 with TRBJ1-2; 7 bases line up with TRBD1. Germline CDR1 is ENHRY and CDR2 is SYGVKD. The CDR3 covers 14 residues. Trimming took 6 bases from V and 4 from J; bases not matched to a gene: 8. As DNA, the CDR3 is TGTGCCATCAGAGGGACAGCGGACGCCTATGGCTACACCTTC. It translates to CAIRGTADAYGYTF.

This chain uses TRBV7-3 with TRBJ2-1; TRBD2 matches at 9 bases. The CDR3 length is 14 residues. Unmatched junction bases numbered 7, after V lost 6 bases and J lost 7 bases. Germline lookup yields CDR1 SGHTA and CDR2 FQGTGA. The CDR3 protein is CASSSASGANEQFF. The CDR3 nucleotides read TGTGCCAGCAGTTCGGCTAGCGGGGCTAATGAGCAGTTCTTC.

The chain has TRBV5-6 and TRBJ2-1; D gene ambiguous. Germline V gives CDR1 SGHDT, CDR2 YYEEEE. Trimming shortened V by 3 bases and J by 4 bases, and 11 bases separated the two germline ends. The CDR3 extends over 14 amino acids. The CDR3 nucleotides read TGTGCCAGCAGCTCCTACCGGAGTTACAATGAGCAGTTCTTC. Translating gives CASSSYRSYNEQFF.

This clone was counted a single time. The rearrangement uses TRBV4-2 and TRBJ2-3, with D maybe TRBD2 (6 bases). Trimming shortened V by 0 bases and J by 2 bases, and 18 bases separated the two germline ends. CDR1 is LGHNA and CDR2 is YNFKEQ in the germline V gene. This CDR3 region has 18 residues. CDR3 nucleotide sequence: TGTGCCAGCAGCCAAGACCCCGCTAGCGAGATTTACACAGATACGCAGTATTTT. Translation: CASSQDPASEIYTDTQYF.

The chain couples TRBV5-8 to TRBJ1-2; 7 positions match TRBD1. Trimming at V came to 2 bases and at J to 14 bases, leaving 6 bases not matched to a gene. CDR1 and CDR2 (germline): SGHTS, YDEGEE. This CDR3 spans 11 amino acids. The CDR3 DNA follows: TGTGCCAGCAGCTTCACAGGGGTTGGAACCTTC. Its protein product is CASSFTGVGTF.

The V call is TRBV6-5, the J call TRBJ2-5; TRBD2 aligns across 9 bases. Germline assignment: CDR1 MNHEY and CDR2 SVGAGI. CDR3 length equals 14 residues. J gave up 7 bases and V 4 bases, and 7 bases lay outside the gene matches. The CDR3 spells CASSWGTSPRTQYF. In nucleotides, the CDR3 is TGTGCCAGCAGTTGGGGGACTAGCCCAAGGACCCAGTACTTC.

The CDR3 sequence is CASSPADNEAFF. The CDR3 bases are TGCGCCAGCAGCCCCGCGGACAATGAAGCTTTCTTT. The rearrangement joins TRBV5-1 to TRBJ1-1; possibly TRBD1 for D (5 bases). The CDR3 is 12 residues long. Germline values: CDR1 SGHRS, CDR2 YFSETQ. The germline V and J ends were trimmed by 4 bases and 7 bases, with 11 bases remaining between them.

The chain carries TRBV27 and TRBJ2-1; 10 bases fit TRBD2. CDR1 and CDR2 (germline): MNHEY, SMNVEV (reference sequence). There are 15 residues in the CDR3. V was pared by 5 bases and J by 4 bases, with 5 bases of the junction left unmatched. Written as DNA, the CDR3 is TGTGCCAGCAGTATAGCTAGCGGGAGTTACAATGAGCAGTTCTTC. Translated, it gives CASSIASGSYNEQFF.

The V call is TRBV7-2, the J call TRBJ1-2, with D perhaps TRBD1 (6 bases). The CDR3 consists of 15 residues. Germline V CDR1 and CDR2: SGHTA, FQGNSA. With 5 bases removed from V and 4 bases from J, the gap between germline ends came to 17 bases. The CDR3 loop is CASSPRRGAFYGYTF. For the CDR3, the DNA is TGTGCCAGCAGCCCCCGTCGGGGGGCTTTCTATGGCTACACCTTC. The variable domain in full, completed from reference TRBV7-2 and TRBJ1-2, reads GAGVSQSPSNKVTEKGKDVELRCDPISGHTALYWYRQSLGQGLEFLIYFQGNSAPDKSGLPSDRFSAERTGGSVSTLTIQRTQQEDSAVYLCASSPRRGAFYGYTFGSGTRLTVV.

The chain combines TRBV5-1 with TRBJ2-2; the D gene is possibly TRBD1 (6 bases). Trimming took off 0 bases at V and 1 base at J, with 13 bases between the two ends. Germline CDR1 reads SGHRS; CDR2 reads YFSETQ. This CDR3 is built from 17 residues. The CDR3 sequence is CASSLETGLLNTGELFF. CDR3 in DNA: TGCGCCAGCAGCTTGGAGACAGGCCTTTTGAACACCGGGGAGCTGTTTTTT. Filled out from reference TRBV5-1 and TRBJ2-2, the complete variable domain reads KAGVTQTPRYLIKTRGQQVTLSCSPISGHRSVSWYQQTPGQGLQFLFEYFSETQRNKGNFPGRFSGRQFSNSRSEMNVSTLELGDSALYLCASSLETGLLNTGELFFGEGSRLTVL.

J is TRBJ2-4 and V is TRBV6-5; D gene uncertain. CDR3 length: 15 residues. Trimming shortened V by 5 bases and J by 0 bases, and 11 bases separated the two germline ends. CDR1 MNHEY and CDR2 SVGAGI come from the germline V gene. CDR3 in amino acids: CASSRSIVAKNIQYF. The CDR3 nucleotides are TGTGCCAGCAGTCGGAGTATCGTAGCCAAAAACATTCAGTACTTC.

This clone was counted once. The V and J genes are TRBV29-1 and TRBJ2-5; 8 bases are shared with TRBD2. CDR3 size: 16 residues. The V gene end was trimmed by 0 bases and the J gene end by 5 bases; junction bases not matched to a gene: 11. Germline V lookup: CDR1 SQVTM, CDR2 ANQGSEA. CDR3 sequence (DNA): TGCAGCGTTGAAGATCAAGGAAGCGGGAGATGGGAGACCCAGTACTTC. This encodes CSVEDQGSGRWETQYF.

This clone was observed a few times. The chain recombines TRBV13 with TRBJ1-2, with unresolved D. The CDR3 runs 13 residues. Trimming stripped 5 bases from V and 4 bases from J, with 11 bases between. CDR1 and CDR2 (germline): PRHDT, FYEKMQ (reference sequence). The CDR3 protein is CASSARGLYGYTF. The CDR3 DNA is TGTGCCAGCAGCGCCCGGGGTCTCTATGGCTACACCTTC. Looking up the rest from reference TRBV13 and TRBJ1-2 gives the full variable domain: AAGVIQSPRHLIKEKRETATLKCYPIPRHDTVYWYQQGPGQDPQFLISFYEKMQSDKGSIPDRFSAQQFSDYHSELNMSSLELGDSALYFCASSARGLYGYTFGSGTRLTVV.

A single count supports this clone. This chain uses TRBV9 with TRBJ1-4; D perhaps matches TRBD1 (6 bases). Germline values: CDR1 SGDLS, CDR2 YYNGEE. Trimming took off 0 bases at V and 5 bases at J, with 17 bases between the two ends. This CDR3 is 17 amino acids long. CDR3 bases: TGTGCCAGCAGCGTAGAGGTTCGGGCAGGGACAAATGAAAAACTGTTTTTT. Encoded protein: CASSVEVRAGTNEKLFF.

The chain links TRBV3-1 (or the pseudogene TRBV3-2) to TRBJ2-3; 7 positions agree with TRBD2. CDR1 LGHDT and CDR2 YNNKEL come from the germline V gene (reference sequence). The CDR3 covers 14 residues. The V and J ends lost 6 bases and 5 bases, in that order; junction bases with no gene match: 8. The CDR3 coding sequence is TGTGCCAGCAGGTGGGCGGGAGAGCAAGATACGCAGTATTTT. Residues: CASRWAGEQDTQYF.

This clone was observed a handful of times. The chain couples TRBV6-5 to TRBJ2-5, with 8 bases aligning to TRBD1. V shed 6 bases and J 2 bases; nucleotides not matched to a gene: 5. Germline loops: CDR1 MNHEY, CDR2 SVGAGI. The CDR3 has 14 amino acids. CDR3 nucleotides: TGTGCCAGCAGCTTACAGGGGGTACAAGAGACCCAGTACTTC. Its protein product is CASSLQGVQETQYF.